Ten or more counts support the clone carrying this T cell receptor (beta chain). Its antigen is undetermined. This specimen comes from a study of glioma-infiltrating T cells. General observations from the study: Tissue-blood divergence was below expectation in non-neoplastic patients, above in gliomas. CDR3 overlap between tissue and blood was very small.

Trimming stripped 5 bases from V and 0 bases from J, with 17 bases between. From germline, CDR1 is LNHDA and CDR2 SQIVND (reference sequence). The CDR3 totals 17 residues. TCR alpha and beta CDR3 regions were amplified from RNA using iRepertoire nested multiplex PCR. TCRdb ran MiXCR on the multiplex PCR reads and lists one entry per CDR3 protein. The sample yields over 100,000 distinct CDR3 sequences, 20% to 30% seen once. The TCR sequence derives from a human donor with low-grade glioma or glioblastoma, undergoing nonglioma brain surgery, or in good health (not recorded which). The chain is built from TRBV19 and TRBJ1-5; tentative D call: TRBD1 (5 bases). The specimen sequenced was glioma tissue, nonneoplastic brain tissue, or PBMCs (not recorded which). As DNA, the CDR3 is TGTGCCAGTAGTCAGGACTGGGGGTTAACTAGCAATCAGCCCCAGCATTTT. It codes for CASSQDWGLTSNQPQHF.